This TCR beta chain was profiled in a study of response to subunit inactivated influenza vaccine. General study findings and limits: A suggestion made by the authors is that each seasonal influenza vaccination recruits few new T cells.

TCRdb redid the calling of the RT-PCR reads with MiXCR, one entry per CDR3 protein. Of 490,000 or so distinct CDR3 sequences in the sample, approximately 7.6% were seen once. This clonotype came up many times. Its antigen remains unknown. This receptor was identified in a man aged 45-69 years who received an inactivated influenza vaccine. Sample: PBMCs from blood, taken less than 30 months after vaccination.

The CDR3 here is CAWSDYAQPQHF. The CDR3 nucleotides are TGTGCCTGGAGTGATTACGCCCAGCCCCAGCATTTT. This chain connects TRBV30 to TRBJ1-5, with unresolved D. V lost 1 base to trimming and J lost 7 bases, with 8 bases between them. CDR3 length: 12 residues. Germline values: CDR1 GTSNPN, CDR2 SVGIG (reference sequence).